Below, one T cell receptor beta chain is given with its context. Its target is not known. Germline values: CDR1 LGHNA, CDR2 YSLEER. Between the trimmed V and J ends, which lost 0 bases and 7 bases, there was a span of 12 bases. The CDR3 is 14 residues long. The sample belongs to a study of T-cell reconstitution after alpha-beta-depleted transplantation in children. Unique molecular identifiers were incorporated into the prepared TCRbeta library. From the PCR reads, TCRdb called clonotypes with MiXCR, one entry per CDR3 protein. The sample yields about 600,000 distinct CDR3 sequences, under 15% seen once. Regarding the study as a whole: In some patients, recipient T cells and intrathymic progenitors surviving conditioning explained high day-60 diversity.

This clonotype was obtained from a male patient under 18 who had a stem cell transplant for acute myeloid leukemia, so the T cells may come from the graft donor. The material sequenced was PBMCs, mostly from graft donor cells, taken 360 days after TCRalphabeta/CD19-depleted stem cell transplant. The gene calls are TRBV4-3 and TRBJ2-5; no clear D. Here the CDR3 reads CASSQEARRGTQYF. CDR3 DNA sequence: TGCGCCAGCAGCCAAGAGGCTCGTCGAGGGACCCAGTACTTC.